The 9 T cell receptor beta chains below all came from one sample that was sequenced in a study of ipilimumab plus nivolumab after autologous stem cell transplantation. The data were produced by immunoSEQ multiplex PCR, yet TCRdb's version contains in-frame clones alone and is incomplete. The sample gives over 80,000 clones, under 85% of which show up once; 2% to 2.5% is in the top ten. The sequencing used PBMCs, collected in a trial of ipilimumab plus nivolumab as post-transplant consolidation. Receptors were obtained from a male donor with diffuse large B-cell lymphoma.

The V and J genes are TRBV5-1 and TRBJ2-3, with a possible D match to TRBD1 (5 bases). CDR1 SGHRS and CDR2 YFSETQ come from the germline V gene. Deletions cut 4 bases from V and 10 bases from J, with 10 bases between. The CDR3 is 11 amino acids. CDR3 protein: CASSVDTAQYF. The CDR3 bases are TGCGCCAGCAGCGTGGACACTGCGCAGTATTTT.

Concerning this clone itself: The identical CDR3 is also encoded by other nucleotide sequences in the sample. The chain employs TRBV19 and TRBJ2-3; 12 nucleotides match TRBD2. The germline CDR1 and CDR2 sequences are LNHDA and SQIVND (reference sequence). The CDR3 runs 16 residues. Trimming at V came to 4 bases and at J to 0 bases, leaving 2 bases not matched to a gene. The chain's CDR3 is CASSSGLAGSTDTQYF. The CDR3 nucleotides read TGTGCCAGTAGTAGCGGACTAGCGGGGAGCACAGATACGCAGTATTTT.

The genes are TRBV4-3 and TRBJ1-3; maybe TRBD1 (6 bases). The CDR3 length is 17 residues. V lost 5 bases to trimming and J lost 1 base, with 18 bases between them. Looked up from germline, CDR1 is LGHNA and CDR2 is YSLEER. This CDR3 reads CASSNSIRGISGNTIYF. The CDR3 DNA reads TGCGCCAGCAGCAACTCCATCAGGGGTATTTCTGGAAACACCATATATTTT.

The chain joins TRBV28 to TRBJ2-7, with TRBD1 identical over 7 bases. The germline gives CDR1 MDHEN, CDR2 SYDVKM. The CDR3 is 16 residues long. Unmatched junction bases numbered 11, after V lost 4 bases and J lost 2 bases. As DNA, the CDR3 is TGTGCCAGCAGTTCGCCCTTCGGGGACAGCACCTACGAGCAGTACTTC. Translation: CASSSPFGDSTYEQYF.

The chain has TRBV7-3 and TRBJ1-1, with D perhaps matching TRBD1 (5 bases). The germline V gene has CDR1 SGHTA and CDR2 FQGTGA. The CDR3 runs to 15 residues. Trimming took 5 bases from V and 2 from J, leaving 15 bases between them. This CDR3 is CASSPGGARNTEAFF. The CDR3 nucleotides are TGTGCCAGCAGCCCGGGAGGGGCGCGCAACACTGAAGCTTTCTTT.

This clone showed up just once. The chain employs TRBV6-1 and TRBJ2-2; perhaps TRBD2 as D (6 bases). Germline V CDR1 and CDR2: MNHNS, SASEGT. Trimming removed 0 bases from V and 6 bases from J, with 14 bases in between. The length of the CDR3 is 16 residues. As DNA, the CDR3 is TGTGCCAGCAGTGAAGCGTTGCGACTAGTGTCCGGGGAGCTGTTTTTT. Translated, it gives CASSEALRLVSGELFF.

The genes are TRBV14 and TRBJ2-2; no clear D. The V end was cut by 1 base, the J end by 1 base, with 16 bases between. The V gene's germline CDR1 is SGHDN and CDR2 FVKESK. This CDR3 has 18 amino acids. The CDR3 bases are TGTGCCAGCAGCCAAGGAATAAAGGTTGCCAGGAACACCGGGGAGCTGTTTTTT. Amino acid sequence: CASSQGIKVARNTGELFF.

V usage is TRBV6-1 and J usage is TRBJ1-6; TRBD1 might be the D (6 bases). Between the trimmed V and J ends, which lost 7 bases and 7 bases, there was a span of 14 bases. The CDR3 is 14 residues long. Germline CDR1 is MNHNS and CDR2 is SASEGT. CDR3 loop: CASNRDNWNSPLHF. CDR3 in DNA: TGTGCCAGCAACCGGGACAACTGGAATTCACCCCTCCACTTT.

The gene calls are TRBV18 and TRBJ2-7, with 8 positions matching TRBD1. Trimming cost V 5 bases and J 4 bases; bases outside gene matches: 7. The CDR3 has 14 residues. Germline-derived CDR1 and CDR2 are KGHSH and LQKENI. The CDR3 DNA reads TGTGCCAGCTCAACCGGGACAGGATCTTACGAGCAGTACTTC. It is translated as CASSTGTGSYEQYF.